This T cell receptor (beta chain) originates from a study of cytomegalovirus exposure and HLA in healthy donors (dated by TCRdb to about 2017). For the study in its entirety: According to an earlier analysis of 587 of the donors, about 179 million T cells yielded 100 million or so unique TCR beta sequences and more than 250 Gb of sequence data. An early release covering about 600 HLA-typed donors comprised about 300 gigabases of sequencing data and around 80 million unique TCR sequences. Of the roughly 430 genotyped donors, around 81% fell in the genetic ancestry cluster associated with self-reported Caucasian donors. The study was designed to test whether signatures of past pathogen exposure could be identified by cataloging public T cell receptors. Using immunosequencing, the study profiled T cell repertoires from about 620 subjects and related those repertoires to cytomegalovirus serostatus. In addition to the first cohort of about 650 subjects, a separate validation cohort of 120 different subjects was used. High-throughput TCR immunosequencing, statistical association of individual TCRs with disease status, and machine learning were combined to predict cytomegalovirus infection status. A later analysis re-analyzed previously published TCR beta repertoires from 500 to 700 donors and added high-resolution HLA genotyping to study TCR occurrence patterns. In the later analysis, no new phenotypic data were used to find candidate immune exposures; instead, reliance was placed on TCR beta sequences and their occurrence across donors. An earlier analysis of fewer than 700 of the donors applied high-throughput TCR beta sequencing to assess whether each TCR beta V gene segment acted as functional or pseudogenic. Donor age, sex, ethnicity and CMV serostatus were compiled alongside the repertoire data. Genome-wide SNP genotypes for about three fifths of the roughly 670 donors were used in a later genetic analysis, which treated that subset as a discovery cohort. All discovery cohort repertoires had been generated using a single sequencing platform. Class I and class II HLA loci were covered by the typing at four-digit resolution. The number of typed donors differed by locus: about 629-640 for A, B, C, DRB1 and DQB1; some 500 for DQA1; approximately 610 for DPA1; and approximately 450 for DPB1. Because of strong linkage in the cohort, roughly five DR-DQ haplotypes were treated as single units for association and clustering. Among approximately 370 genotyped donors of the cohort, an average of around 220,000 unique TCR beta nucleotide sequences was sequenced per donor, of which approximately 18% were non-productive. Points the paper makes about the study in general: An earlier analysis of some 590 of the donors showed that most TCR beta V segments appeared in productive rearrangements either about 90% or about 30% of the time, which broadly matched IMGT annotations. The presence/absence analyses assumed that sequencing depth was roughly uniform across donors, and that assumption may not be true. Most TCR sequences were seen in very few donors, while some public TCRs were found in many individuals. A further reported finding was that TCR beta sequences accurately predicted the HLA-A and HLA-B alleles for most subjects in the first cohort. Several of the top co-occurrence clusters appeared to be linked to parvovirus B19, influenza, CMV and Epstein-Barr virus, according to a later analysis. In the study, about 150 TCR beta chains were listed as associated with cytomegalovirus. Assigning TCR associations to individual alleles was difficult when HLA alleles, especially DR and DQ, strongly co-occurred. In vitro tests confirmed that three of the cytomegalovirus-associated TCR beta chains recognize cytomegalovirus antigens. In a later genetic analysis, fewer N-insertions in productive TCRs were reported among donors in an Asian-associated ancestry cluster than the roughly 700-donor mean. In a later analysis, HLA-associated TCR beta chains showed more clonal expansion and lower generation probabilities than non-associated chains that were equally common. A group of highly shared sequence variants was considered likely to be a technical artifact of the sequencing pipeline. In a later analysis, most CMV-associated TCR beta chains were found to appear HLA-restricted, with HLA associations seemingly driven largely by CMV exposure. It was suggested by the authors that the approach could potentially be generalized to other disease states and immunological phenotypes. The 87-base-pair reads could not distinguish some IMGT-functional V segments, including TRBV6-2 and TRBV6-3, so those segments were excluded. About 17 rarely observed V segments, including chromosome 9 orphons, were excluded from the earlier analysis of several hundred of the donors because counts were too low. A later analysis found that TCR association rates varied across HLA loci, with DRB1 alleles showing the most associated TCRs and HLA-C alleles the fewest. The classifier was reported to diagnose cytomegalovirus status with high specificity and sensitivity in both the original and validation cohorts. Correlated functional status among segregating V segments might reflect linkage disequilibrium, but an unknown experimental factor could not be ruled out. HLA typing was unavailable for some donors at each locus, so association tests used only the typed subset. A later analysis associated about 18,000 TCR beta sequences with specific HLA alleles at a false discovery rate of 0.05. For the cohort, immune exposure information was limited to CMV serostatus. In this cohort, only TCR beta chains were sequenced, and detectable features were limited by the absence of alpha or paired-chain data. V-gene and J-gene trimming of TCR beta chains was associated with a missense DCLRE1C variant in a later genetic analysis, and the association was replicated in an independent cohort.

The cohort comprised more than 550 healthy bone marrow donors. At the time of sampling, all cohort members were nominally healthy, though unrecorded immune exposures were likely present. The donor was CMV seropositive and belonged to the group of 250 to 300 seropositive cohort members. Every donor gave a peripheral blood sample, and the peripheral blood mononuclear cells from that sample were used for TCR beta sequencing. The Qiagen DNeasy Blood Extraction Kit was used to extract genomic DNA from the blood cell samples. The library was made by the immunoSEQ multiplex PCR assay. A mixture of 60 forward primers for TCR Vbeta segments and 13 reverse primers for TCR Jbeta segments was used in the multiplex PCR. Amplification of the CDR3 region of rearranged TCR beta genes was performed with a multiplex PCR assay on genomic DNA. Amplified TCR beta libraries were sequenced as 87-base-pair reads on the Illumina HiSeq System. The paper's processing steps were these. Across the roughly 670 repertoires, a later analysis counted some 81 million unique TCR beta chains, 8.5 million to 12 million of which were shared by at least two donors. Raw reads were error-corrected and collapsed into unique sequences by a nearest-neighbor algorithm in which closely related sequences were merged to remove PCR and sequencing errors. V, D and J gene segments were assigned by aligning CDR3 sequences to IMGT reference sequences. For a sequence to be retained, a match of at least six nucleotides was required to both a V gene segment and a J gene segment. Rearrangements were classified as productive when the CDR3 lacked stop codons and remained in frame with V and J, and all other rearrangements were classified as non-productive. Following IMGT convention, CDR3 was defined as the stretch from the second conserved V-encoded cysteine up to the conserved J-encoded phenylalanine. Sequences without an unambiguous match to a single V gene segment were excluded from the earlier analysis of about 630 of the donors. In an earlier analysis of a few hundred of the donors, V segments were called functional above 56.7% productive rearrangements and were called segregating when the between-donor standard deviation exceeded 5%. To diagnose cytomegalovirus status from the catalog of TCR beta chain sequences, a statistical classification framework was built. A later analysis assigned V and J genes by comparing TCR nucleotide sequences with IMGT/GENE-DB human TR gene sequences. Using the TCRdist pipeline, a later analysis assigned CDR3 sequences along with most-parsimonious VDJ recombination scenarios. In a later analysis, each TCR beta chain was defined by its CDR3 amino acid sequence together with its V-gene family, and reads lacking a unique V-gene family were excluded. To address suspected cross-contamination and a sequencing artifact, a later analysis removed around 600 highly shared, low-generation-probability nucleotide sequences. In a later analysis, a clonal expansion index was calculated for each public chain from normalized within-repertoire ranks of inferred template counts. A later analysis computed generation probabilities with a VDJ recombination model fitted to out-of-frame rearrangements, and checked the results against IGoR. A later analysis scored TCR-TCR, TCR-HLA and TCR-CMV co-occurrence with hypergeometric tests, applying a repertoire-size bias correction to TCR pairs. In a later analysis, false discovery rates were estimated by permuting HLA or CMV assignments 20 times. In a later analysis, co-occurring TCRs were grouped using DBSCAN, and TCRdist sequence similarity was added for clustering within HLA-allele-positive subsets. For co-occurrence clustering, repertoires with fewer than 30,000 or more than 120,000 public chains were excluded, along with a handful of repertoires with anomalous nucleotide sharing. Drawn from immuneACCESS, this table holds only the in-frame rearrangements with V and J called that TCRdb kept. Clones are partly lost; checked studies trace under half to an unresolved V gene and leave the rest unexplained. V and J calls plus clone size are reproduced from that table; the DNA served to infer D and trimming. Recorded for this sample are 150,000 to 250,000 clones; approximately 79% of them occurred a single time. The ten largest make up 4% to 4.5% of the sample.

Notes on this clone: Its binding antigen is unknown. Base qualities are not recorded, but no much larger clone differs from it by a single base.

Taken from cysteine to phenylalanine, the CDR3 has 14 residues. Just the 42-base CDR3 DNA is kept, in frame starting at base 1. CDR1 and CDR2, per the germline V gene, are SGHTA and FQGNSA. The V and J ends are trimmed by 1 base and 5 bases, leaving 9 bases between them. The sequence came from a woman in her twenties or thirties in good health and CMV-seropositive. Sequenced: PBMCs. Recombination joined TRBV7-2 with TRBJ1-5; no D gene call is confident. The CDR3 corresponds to CASSLVLGDQPQHF. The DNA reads TGTGCCAGCAGCTTAGTCCTCGGGGATCAGCCCCAGCATTTT.